The clone carrying this TCR beta chain was seen many times. These data originate in a study of identical twins. CDR1 and CDR2 from the germline V gene are ENHRY and SYGVKD. Trimming removed 4 bases from V and 3 bases from J, with 15 bases in between. This CDR3 has 15 residues. TCRdb called the 5' RACE reads again in MiXCR, with one record for every CDR3 protein. The data hold 250,000 to 350,000 distinct CDR3 sequences, with nearly 9.5% observed a single time. The data were also submitted as part of a second study, on yellow fever vaccine responses in identical twins.

This clonotype was obtained from a woman between 18 and 29 years old in good health. V and J are TRBV10-3 and TRBJ1-1, with D perhaps TRBD1 (6 bases). The sample was CD8+ T cells sorted from blood. In DNA, the CDR3 is TGTGCCATCAGTGTATCTCGACAGGTGGACACTGAAGCTTTCTTT. Its protein is CAISVSRQVDTEAFF.